This T cell receptor beta chain stems from a study of blood T cell repertoires in COVID-19. In the study overall: Donors in the United States, Italy and Spain gave samples during acute or convalescent COVID-19. Sources were T cells, B-cell-depleted T cells, or PBMCs; the material itself was cDNA or gDNA.

V lost 4 bases to trimming and J lost 3 bases; unmatched junction nucleotides: 2. Per the germline V gene, CDR1 is LNHDA and CDR2 is SQIVND (reference sequence). The CDR3 is made up of 14 amino acids. Profiling relied on immunoSEQ multiplex PCR, and the TCRdb table lists in-frame clones only, not all of them. The table has over 200,000 clones, roughly 87% seen once. This clone was counted a single time. The sample taken for sequencing was peripheral blood. This sequence was found in a man aged 40-50 years with active or convalescent COVID-19. The genes are TRBV19 and TRBJ1-5, with 8 bases fitting TRBD1. The DNA for the CDR3 is TGTGCCAGTAGTACAGGGGGCCCCAATCAGCCCCAGCATTTT. It is translated as CASSTGGPNQPQHF.